This TCR beta chain was documented in a study of cytomegalovirus exposure and HLA in healthy donors (dated by TCRdb to 2016 to 2017). In the study overall: An earlier analysis of several hundred of the donors reported roughly 300 Gb of sequence data and roughly 120 million unique TCR beta sequences obtained from about 180 million T cells. An early release that covered more than 550 HLA-typed donors contained approximately 300 gigabases of sequencing data and approximately 85 million unique TCR sequences. The genetic ancestry cluster associated with self-reported Caucasian donors included 65% to 90% of the roughly 400 genotyped donors. The study was designed to test whether signatures of past pathogen exposure could be identified by cataloging public T cell receptors. The T cell repertoires of roughly 660 subjects were profiled by immunosequencing and related to cytomegalovirus serostatus. A separate validation cohort of over a hundred different subjects was used in addition to the approximately 700-subject first cohort. High-throughput TCR immunosequencing, statistical association of individual TCRs with disease status, and machine learning were combined to predict cytomegalovirus infection status. A later analysis re-examined previously published TCR beta repertoires from about 700 donors and added high-resolution HLA genotyping to investigate patterns of TCR occurrence. Rather than using new phenotypic data, the later analysis identified candidate immune exposures from TCR beta sequences and from how often those sequences occurred across donors. To decide whether each TCR beta V gene segment behaved as functional or pseudogenic, an earlier analysis of 587 of the donors relied on high-throughput TCR beta sequencing. Donor age, sex, ethnicity and CMV serostatus were compiled together with the repertoire data. Genome-wide SNP genotypes for about 65% of the roughly 670 donors were used in a later genetic analysis, which treated that subset as a discovery cohort. All discovery cohort repertoires had been generated using a single sequencing platform. HLA typing included class I and class II loci at four-digit resolution. Typing coverage differed by locus: A, B, C, DRB1 and DQB1 were typed in about 620-640 donors, DQA1 in 522, DPA1 in 600 to 610, and DPB1 in roughly 450. Because of strong linkage in the cohort, five DR-DQ haplotypes were treated as single units for association and clustering. Among roughly 400 genotyped donors of the cohort, an average of approximately 240,000 unique TCR beta nucleotide sequences was sequenced per donor, of which roughly 18% were non-productive. What the work shows at the level of the full study, not this receptor alone: A cluster of highly shared sequence variants was judged likely to be a technical artifact of the sequencing pipeline. In a later analysis, the rate of TCR association differed among HLA loci, with DRB1 alleles having the most associated TCRs and HLA-C alleles having the fewest. A few of the identified cytomegalovirus-associated TCR beta chains were confirmed in vitro to be specific for cytomegalovirus antigens. The only immune exposure information available for the cohort was CMV serostatus. The study gave a list of roughly 150 TCR beta chains associated with cytomegalovirus. The classifier was reported to diagnose cytomegalovirus status with high specificity and sensitivity in both the original and validation cohorts. Most TCR sequences were seen in very few donors, while some public TCRs were found in many individuals. In an earlier analysis of approximately 590 of the donors, most TCR beta V segments appeared in productive rearrangements about 90% or about 30% of the time, broadly matching IMGT annotations. A later analysis found that HLA-associated TCR beta chains were more clonally expanded and had lower generation probabilities than equally common non-associated chains. In a later genetic analysis, fewer N-insertions in productive TCRs were reported among donors in an Asian-associated ancestry cluster than the approximately 670-donor mean. A later genetic analysis associated a missense DCLRE1C variant with V-gene and J-gene trimming of TCR beta chains, and an independent cohort replicated the association. Specific HLA alleles were associated with 15,000 to 20,000 TCR beta sequences at a false discovery rate of 0.05 in a later analysis. A later analysis reported that several top co-occurrence clusters appeared linked to parvovirus B19, influenza, CMV and Epstein-Barr virus. Sequencing depth was assumed to be roughly uniform across donors in the presence/absence analyses, though that assumption may not hold. Linkage disequilibrium might explain the correlated functional status among segregating V segments, but an unknown experimental factor could not be excluded. Approximately 18 rarely observed V segments, including chromosome 9 orphons, were excluded from the earlier analysis of approximately 600 of the donors because counts were too low. The authors suggested that the approach could potentially be extended to other disease states and immunological phenotypes. This cohort had only TCR beta chains sequenced, and the lack of alpha or paired-chain data limited which features could be detected. Because HLA typing was unavailable for some donors at each locus, only the typed subset was used in association tests. A further reported finding was that TCR beta sequences accurately predicted the HLA-A and HLA-B alleles for most subjects in the first cohort. Some IMGT-functional V segments, including TRBV6-2 and TRBV6-3, could not be told apart with the 87-base-pair reads, so those segments were excluded. When HLA alleles, especially DR and DQ, strongly co-occurred, attributing TCR associations to individual alleles was difficult. Most CMV-associated TCR beta chains appeared to be HLA-restricted in a later analysis, and the HLA associations seemed to be driven largely by CMV exposure.

V loses 0 bases of germline sequence and J loses 0 bases, and the interval between the two ends is 9 bases. The CDR1 and CDR2 encoded by the germline V gene are SGHRS and YFSETQ. Inclusive of the bounding cysteine and phenylalanine, the CDR3 is 15 residues long. Only CDR3 DNA remains: 45 bases, in frame from the first base. In regard to this clone: Which antigen it targets is not known. The record has no base qualities; no much larger clone is one base away.

The cohort comprised under 700 healthy bone marrow donors. Cohort members were all nominally healthy when sampled, although unrecorded immune exposures were likely present. The donor was CMV seronegative and belonged to the group of 380 or so seronegative cohort members. A peripheral blood sample was collected from each donor, and TCR beta sequencing was performed on peripheral blood mononuclear cells. Genomic DNA was extracted from the blood cell samples with the Qiagen DNeasy Blood Extraction Kit. Library preparation was by the immunoSEQ multiplex PCR assay. For the multiplex PCR, a mixture combining 60 forward primers for TCR Vbeta segments and 13 reverse primers for TCR Jbeta segments was used. The CDR3 region of rearranged TCR beta genes was amplified from genomic DNA by a multiplex PCR assay. Amplified TCR beta libraries were sequenced as 87-base-pair reads on the Illumina HiSeq System. The authors' pipeline ran thus. In a later analysis, tens of millions of unique TCR beta chains were counted across the 666 repertoires, and roughly 10 million of these chains were shared by at least two donors. Raw reads were error-corrected and collapsed into unique sequences by a nearest-neighbor algorithm in which closely related sequences were merged to remove PCR and sequencing errors. Alignment of CDR3 sequences to IMGT reference sequences was used to assign V, D and J gene segments. For a sequence to be retained, a match of at least six nucleotides was required to both a V gene segment and a J gene segment. Rearrangements were called productive when the CDR3 lacked stop codons and stayed in frame with V and J; all others were non-productive. Following IMGT convention, CDR3 was defined as the stretch from the second conserved V-encoded cysteine to the conserved J-encoded phenylalanine. The earlier analysis of about 500 of the donors excluded sequences that lacked an unambiguous match to a single V gene segment. In an earlier analysis of several hundred of the donors, a V segment was called functional when productive rearrangements were above 56.7%, and segregating when the standard deviation between donors exceeded 5%. To diagnose cytomegalovirus status from the catalog of TCR beta chain sequences, a statistical classification framework was built. In a later analysis, TCR nucleotide sequences were compared against IMGT/GENE-DB human TR gene sequences so that V and J genes could be assigned. In a later analysis, CDR3 sequences and most-parsimonious VDJ recombination scenarios were assigned using the TCRdist pipeline. In a later analysis, each TCR beta chain was defined by its CDR3 amino acid sequence together with its V-gene family, and reads without a unique V-gene family were excluded. In a later analysis, 500 to 700 highly shared, low-generation-probability nucleotide sequences were removed to address suspected cross-contamination and a sequencing artifact. In a later analysis, a clonal expansion index for each public chain was calculated from normalized within-repertoire ranks of inferred template counts. A later analysis computed generation probabilities with a VDJ recombination model fitted to out-of-frame rearrangements, and checked the results against IGoR. In a later analysis, TCR-TCR, TCR-HLA and TCR-CMV co-occurrence was scored with hypergeometric tests, and a repertoire-size bias correction was applied to TCR pairs. A later analysis estimated false discovery rates by permuting HLA or CMV assignments 20 times. In a later analysis, co-occurring TCRs were grouped using DBSCAN, with TCRdist sequence similarity added in when clustering inside HLA-allele-positive subsets. Co-occurrence clustering excluded repertoires with fewer than 30,000 or more than 120,000 public chains, plus five with anomalous nucleotide sharing. TCRdb holds this immuneACCESS table with in-frame rearrangements only. Some clones are missing; in checked studies, unresolved V genes explain under half, and the rest has no known cause. V, J and clone size were drawn from that table, and D and trimming were deduced from the DNA. This sample gives about 110,000 clones in total; more than 65% of them show up just once. The ten biggest clones cover 0.79% of the sample.

Sequenced input: PBMCs. The sequence links TRBV5-1 to TRBJ1-1, and TRBD1 may be the D gene, going by 6 matching bases. This TCR was sampled from a boy under 18 in good health and CMV-seronegative. The CDR3 is CASSLGPGVNTEAFF. The DNA sequence follows: TGCGCCAGCAGCTTGGGACCAGGGGTGAACACTGAAGCTTTCTTT.